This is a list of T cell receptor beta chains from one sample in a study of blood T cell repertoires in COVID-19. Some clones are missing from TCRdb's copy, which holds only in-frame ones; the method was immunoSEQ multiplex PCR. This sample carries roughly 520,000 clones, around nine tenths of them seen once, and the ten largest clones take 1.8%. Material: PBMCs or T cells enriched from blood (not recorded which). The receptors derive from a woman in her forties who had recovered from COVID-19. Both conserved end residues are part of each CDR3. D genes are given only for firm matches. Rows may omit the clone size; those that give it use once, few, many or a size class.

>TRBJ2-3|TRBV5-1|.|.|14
CASSYDKSTDTQYF
TGCGCCAGCAGCTACGACAAGAGCACAGATACGCAGTATTTT
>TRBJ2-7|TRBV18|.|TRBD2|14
CASSLTSGSYEQYF
TGTGCCAGCTCATTAACTAGCGGGAGTTACGAGCAGTACTTC
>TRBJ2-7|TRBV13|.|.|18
CASSLGPPGHETSYEQYF
TGTGCCAGCAGCTTAGGCCCGCCAGGACACGAGACCTCCTACGAGCAGTACTTC
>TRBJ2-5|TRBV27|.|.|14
CASSSWGFGETQYF
TGTGCCAGCAGTTCGTGGGGCTTCGGGGAGACCCAGTACTTC
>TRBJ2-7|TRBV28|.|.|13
CASTTGSTYEQYF
TGTGCCAGCACAACAGGATCGACCTACGAGCAGTACTTC
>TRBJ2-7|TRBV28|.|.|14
CASSLQGGSYEQYF
TGTGCCAGCAGTTTACAGGGGGGCTCCTACGAGCAGTACTTC
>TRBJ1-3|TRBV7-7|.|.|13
CASSSGAGDTIYF
TGTGCCAGCAGCTCAGGCGCGGGAGACACCATATATTTT
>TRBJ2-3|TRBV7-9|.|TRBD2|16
CASSSGTSGNPDTQYF
TGTGCCAGCAGCTCCGGGACTAGCGGGAACCCAGATACGCAGTATTTT
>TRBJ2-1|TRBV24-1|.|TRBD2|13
CATSEDGLGLQFF
TGTGCCACCAGTGAGGATGGACTAGGGTTGCAGTTCTTC
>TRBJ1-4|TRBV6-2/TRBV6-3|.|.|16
CASSWRRTELNEKLFF
TGTGCCAGCAGCTGGAGAAGGACAGAGTTAAATGAAAAACTGTTTTTT
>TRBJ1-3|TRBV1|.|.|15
CTSSQITPSGNTIYF
TGCACCAGCAGCCAAATTACTCCCTCTGGAAACACCATATATTTT
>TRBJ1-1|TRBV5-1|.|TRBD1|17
CASSLGQGAGWNTEAFF
TGCGCCAGCAGCTTAGGACAGGGGGCGGGTTGGAACACTGAAGCTTTCTTT
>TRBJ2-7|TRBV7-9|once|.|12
CSSSTGSHEQYF
TGTTCTTCATCTACAGGGTCGCACGAGCAGTACTTC
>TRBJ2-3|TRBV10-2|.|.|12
CASSPTEDTQYF
TGCGCCAGCAGCCCGACTGAGGATACGCAGTATTTT
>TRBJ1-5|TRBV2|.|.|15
CASSRGTSINQPQHF
TGTGCCAGCAGCCGTGGTACTTCCATCAATCAGCCCCAGCATTTT
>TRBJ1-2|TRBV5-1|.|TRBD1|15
CASSLSQNRGAGYTF
TGCGCCAGCAGCTTGTCACAGAACAGGGGCGCCGGCTACACCTTC
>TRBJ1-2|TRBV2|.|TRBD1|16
CASRTVVGQGPVGYTF
TGTGCCAGCAGGACCGTTGTGGGACAGGGCCCGGTCGGCTACACCTTC
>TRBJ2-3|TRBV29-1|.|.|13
CSVDGDSTDTQYF
TGCAGCGTTGACGGGGACTCCACAGATACGCAGTATTTT
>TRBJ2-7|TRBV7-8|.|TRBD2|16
CASSRAGTSGSYEQYF
TGTGCCAGCAGCCGTGCGGGTACTAGCGGGAGCTACGAGCAGTACTTC
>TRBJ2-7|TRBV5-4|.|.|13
CASSSSPGHEQYF
TGTGCCAGCAGCAGCTCCCCAGGCCACGAGCAGTACTTC
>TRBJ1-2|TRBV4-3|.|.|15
CASSQAVGGGYGYTF
TGCGCCAGCAGCCAAGCCGTGGGCGGAGGGTATGGCTACACCTTC
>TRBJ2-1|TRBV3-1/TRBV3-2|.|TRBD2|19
CASSQDGFSGLAVYNEQFF
TGTGCCAGCAGCCAAGATGGCTTTTCGGGACTAGCGGTTTACAATGAGCAGTTCTTC
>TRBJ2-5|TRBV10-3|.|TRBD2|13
CAISGRAGETQYF
TGTGCCATCAGCGGGAGGGCCGGGGAGACCCAGTACTTC
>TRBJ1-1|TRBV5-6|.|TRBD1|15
CASSLGDRANTEAFF
TGTGCCAGCAGCTTGGGGGACAGGGCGAACACTGAAGCTTTCTTT
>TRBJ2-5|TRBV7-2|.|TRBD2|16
CASSPWTSGGGETQYF
TGTGCCAGCAGCCCGTGGACTAGCGGAGGGGGGGAGACCCAGTACTTC
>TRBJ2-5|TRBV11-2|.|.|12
CASSTGKETQYF
TGTGCCAGCAGCACAGGGAAAGAGACCCAGTACTTC
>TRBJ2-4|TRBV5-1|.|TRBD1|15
CASSLEGRGRDIQYF
TGCGCCAGCAGCTTGGAGGGCAGGGGGCGGGACATTCAGTACTTC
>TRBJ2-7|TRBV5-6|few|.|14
CASSLGVEGYEQYF
TGTGCCAGCAGCTTGGGCGTAGAGGGATACGAGCAGTACTTC
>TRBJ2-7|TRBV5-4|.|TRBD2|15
CASSSGTSGIWEQYF
TGTGCCAGCAGCTCCGGGACTAGCGGGATATGGGAGCAGTACTTC
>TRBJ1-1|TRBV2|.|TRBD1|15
CASSERGTVGTEAFF
TGTGCCAGCAGTGAAAGAGGGACAGTGGGCACTGAAGCTTTCTTT